Listed below are T cell receptor beta chains from one sample, sequenced in a study of blood T cell repertoires in COVID-19. Produced via immunoSEQ multiplex PCR; TCRdb's table is partial and in-frame only. The sample gives some 220,000 clones, around four fifths of which show up once; around 6.4% is in the top ten. The sample comprised peripheral blood. All receptors come from a woman aged 60 to 75 with active or convalescent COVID-19. Both conserved end residues are part of each CDR3. A D gene is named only where the DNA matches it firmly. The listing skips clone size in some rows; elsewhere it reads once, few, many or a size class.

j_gene: TRBJ2-7; v_gene: TRBV7-2; len: 13; d_gene: .; abundance: .; CDR3nt: TGTGCCAGTGGACGGGTGGGGGCTGGTGAGCAGTACTTC; CDR3aa: CASGRVGAGEQYF
j_gene: TRBJ2-1; v_gene: TRBV5-1; len: 13; d_gene: .; abundance: .; CDR3nt: TGCGCCAGCAGGCGGGGACAGATCAATGAGCAGTTCTTC; CDR3aa: CASRRGQINEQFF
j_gene: TRBJ2-7; v_gene: TRBV30; len: 15; d_gene: .; abundance: .; CDR3nt: TGTGCCTGGGTAAACTTGGTAGCTCCCCCCTACGAGCAGTACTTC; CDR3aa: CAWVNLVAPPYEQYF
j_gene: TRBJ2-2; v_gene: TRBV19; len: 11; d_gene: .; abundance: once; CDR3nt: TGTGCCAGCGGGAGAACCGGGGAGCTGTTTTTT; CDR3aa: CASGRTGELFF
j_gene: TRBJ2-1; v_gene: TRBV5-1; len: 17; d_gene: TRBD1; abundance: .; CDR3nt: TGCGCCAGCAGCTTGCCACAGGGGGCTTTCTACTCGAATGAGCAGTTCTTC; CDR3aa: CASSLPQGAFYSNEQFF
j_gene: TRBJ1-4; v_gene: TRBV19; len: 14; d_gene: .; abundance: .; CDR3nt: TGTGCCAGTAGTTCCCAGGGTAGAGATGAAAAACTGTTTTTT; CDR3aa: CASSSQGRDEKLFF
j_gene: TRBJ1-4; v_gene: TRBV28; len: 13; d_gene: .; abundance: .; CDR3nt: TGTGCCAGCGCTCCGGGGGGGAGGGAAAAACTGTTTTTT; CDR3aa: CASAPGGREKLFF
j_gene: TRBJ2-7; v_gene: TRBV18; len: 16; d_gene: TRBD2; abundance: .; CDR3nt: TGTGCCAGCTCATCAAAGACTAGCGGGAGGGTCTACGAGCAGTACTTC; CDR3aa: CASSSKTSGRVYEQYF
j_gene: TRBJ1-5; v_gene: TRBV19; len: 17; d_gene: TRBD1; abundance: .; CDR3nt: TGTGCCAGTAGTTACCGGGACAGTTCTAATAGCAATCAGCCCCAGCATTTT; CDR3aa: CASSYRDSSNSNQPQHF
j_gene: TRBJ2-2; v_gene: TRBV27; len: 15; d_gene: TRBD2; abundance: .; CDR3nt: TGTGCCAGCCTAACTAGGAAAGCGGGGGCCGGGGAGCTGTTTTTT; CDR3aa: CASLTRKAGAGELFF
j_gene: TRBJ2-1; v_gene: TRBV4-1; len: 15; d_gene: .; abundance: .; CDR3nt: TGCGCCAGCAGCCCCGTGAAAGGGGCCCTCAATGAGCAGTTCTTC; CDR3aa: CASSPVKGALNEQFF
j_gene: TRBJ1-5; v_gene: TRBV19; len: 13; d_gene: TRBD1; abundance: once; CDR3nt: TGTGCCAGCGGACAGGGGCTCAATCAGCCCCAGCATTTT; CDR3aa: CASGQGLNQPQHF
j_gene: TRBJ2-3; v_gene: TRBV20-1; len: 16; d_gene: TRBD2; abundance: .; CDR3nt: TGCAGTGCTAGTACTAGCGGAGCCCCCTCCGCAGATACGCAGTATTTT; CDR3aa: CSASTSGAPSADTQYF
j_gene: TRBJ1-6; v_gene: TRBV30; len: 15; d_gene: TRBD1; abundance: .; CDR3nt: TGTGCCTGGAGTTTAGTGGACAGGTCATATTCACCCCTCCACTTT; CDR3aa: CAWSLVDRSYSPLHF
j_gene: TRBJ1-6; v_gene: TRBV6-5; len: 16; d_gene: TRBD1; abundance: .; CDR3nt: TGTGCCAGCAGTTACTCGCCGGGACAGAATAATTCACCCCTCCACTTT; CDR3aa: CASSYSPGQNNSPLHF
j_gene: TRBJ2-1; v_gene: TRBV27; len: 15; d_gene: TRBD2; abundance: .; CDR3nt: TGTGCCAGCAGTCTAGCGGGAGGAGGTTACAATGAGCAGTTCTTC; CDR3aa: CASSLAGGGYNEQFF
j_gene: TRBJ1-2; v_gene: TRBV28; len: 13; d_gene: .; abundance: .; CDR3nt: TGTGCCAGCCAGGGTTCAGGCATCTATGGCTACACCTTC; CDR3aa: CASQGSGIYGYTF
j_gene: TRBJ2-2; v_gene: TRBV9; len: 13; d_gene: .; abundance: few; CDR3nt: TGTGCCAGCAGCGCCCCAGGGATGGGGGAGCTGTTTTTT; CDR3aa: CASSAPGMGELFF
j_gene: TRBJ2-1; v_gene: TRBV24-1; len: 13; d_gene: .; abundance: .; CDR3nt: TGTGCCACCAGTGACTCTCCTCCCTACGAGCAGTTCTTC; CDR3aa: CATSDSPPYEQFF
j_gene: TRBJ1-3; v_gene: TRBV5-5; len: 16; d_gene: .; abundance: .; CDR3nt: TGTGCCAGCAGCTTGTCAGGGTCTGTGTCTGGAAACACCATATATTTT; CDR3aa: CASSLSGSVSGNTIYF
j_gene: TRBJ1-2; v_gene: TRBV6-5; len: 13; d_gene: TRBD1; abundance: few; CDR3nt: TGTGCCAGCAGCCCCCCCGGACAGGGTGGCTACACCTTC; CDR3aa: CASSPPGQGGYTF
j_gene: TRBJ1-4; v_gene: TRBV27; len: 14; d_gene: .; abundance: .; CDR3nt: TGTGCCAGCAGGTTGACAGCAACTAATGAAAAACTGTTTTTT; CDR3aa: CASRLTATNEKLFF
j_gene: TRBJ2-1; v_gene: TRBV24-1; len: 14; d_gene: .; abundance: once; CDR3nt: TGTGCCACCAGTGGGGAGGCTCGCCACAATGAGCAGTTCTTC; CDR3aa: CATSGEARHNEQFF
j_gene: TRBJ2-2; v_gene: TRBV19; len: 20; d_gene: TRBD1; abundance: .; CDR3nt: TGTGCCAGTACCGTATTAGGCGGACAGGGGGATTTAGCGAACACCGGGGAGCTGTTTTTT; CDR3aa: CASTVLGGQGDLANTGELFF
j_gene: TRBJ1-6; v_gene: TRBV28; len: 15; d_gene: TRBD1; abundance: .; CDR3nt: TGTGCCAGCACCTCCTCCGACAGGGATAATTCACCCCTCCACTTT; CDR3aa: CASTSSDRDNSPLHF
j_gene: TRBJ2-3; v_gene: TRBV28; len: 15; d_gene: TRBD2; abundance: .; CDR3nt: TGTGCCAGCAGTCGTAAAGCGGGGGCCACAGATACGCAGTATTTT; CDR3aa: CASSRKAGATDTQYF
j_gene: TRBJ2-7; v_gene: TRBV5-1; len: 14; d_gene: TRBD1; abundance: .; CDR3nt: TGCGCCAGCAGCACCTTGACAGGGGGCTACGAGCAGTACTTC; CDR3aa: CASSTLTGGYEQYF
j_gene: TRBJ2-7; v_gene: TRBV5-1; len: 16; d_gene: .; abundance: .; CDR3nt: TGCGCCAGCAGCTCGCTTTACGGAAGGAGCTCCTACGAGCAGTACTTC; CDR3aa: CASSSLYGRSSYEQYF
j_gene: TRBJ2-1; v_gene: TRBV5-4; len: 16; d_gene: .; abundance: .; CDR3nt: TGTGCCAGCAGCGGACCGCGGACAGTACACTACAATGAGCAGTTCTTC; CDR3aa: CASSGPRTVHYNEQFF
j_gene: TRBJ2-2; v_gene: TRBV27; len: 17; d_gene: TRBD2; abundance: once; CDR3nt: TGTGCCAGCAGTTTATCCAGCGGGAGGTTTTTAGGCGGGGAGCTGTTTTTT; CDR3aa: CASSLSSGRFLGGELFF
j_gene: TRBJ1-4; v_gene: TRBV29-1; len: 12; d_gene: .; abundance: .; CDR3nt: TGCAGCGCTTCCGCAACTAATGAAAAACTGTTTTTT; CDR3aa: CSASATNEKLFF
j_gene: TRBJ2-1; v_gene: TRBV19; len: 16; d_gene: TRBD2; abundance: .; CDR3nt: TGTGCCAGTACCCTAGGCGGGGGGCTCACCTACAATGAGCAGTTCTTC; CDR3aa: CASTLGGGLTYNEQFF
j_gene: TRBJ1-2; v_gene: TRBV5-1; len: 12; d_gene: .; abundance: .; CDR3nt: TGCGCCAGCAGCTTGGGGGGCCATGGCTACACCTTC; CDR3aa: CASSLGGHGYTF
j_gene: TRBJ2-1; v_gene: TRBV28; len: 14; d_gene: .; abundance: .; CDR3nt: TGTGCCAGCAGTCCGACCCCCCGGCGGAATGAGCAGTTCTTC; CDR3aa: CASSPTPRRNEQFF
j_gene: TRBJ1-3; v_gene: TRBV28; len: 15; d_gene: TRBD1; abundance: once; CDR3nt: TGTGCCAGCAGTTTCAGGACAGGGTCTGGAAACACCATATATTTT; CDR3aa: CASSFRTGSGNTIYF
j_gene: TRBJ2-7; v_gene: TRBV14; len: 13; d_gene: TRBD2; abundance: .; CDR3nt: TGTGCCAGCAGCCTATGGGAGGGCTACGAGCAGTACTTC; CDR3aa: CASSLWEGYEQYF
j_gene: TRBJ1-2; v_gene: TRBV10-3; len: 14; d_gene: TRBD1; abundance: .; CDR3nt: TGTGCCATCAGGGGGGACAGGACCTGGGATGGCTACACCTTC; CDR3aa: CAIRGDRTWDGYTF
j_gene: TRBJ1-1; v_gene: TRBV7-2; len: 14; d_gene: .; abundance: once; CDR3nt: TGTGCCAGCACCCCGATCGGGGGTATGACTGAAGCTTTCTTT; CDR3aa: CASTPIGGMTEAFF
j_gene: TRBJ1-2; v_gene: TRBV13; len: 17; d_gene: .; abundance: .; CDR3nt: TGTGCCAGCAGCTTAGGCGGTCGGTACTCGGGGGGCTATGGCTACACCTTC; CDR3aa: CASSLGGRYSGGYGYTF
j_gene: TRBJ1-1; v_gene: TRBV5-4; len: 15; d_gene: .; abundance: .; CDR3nt: TGTGCCAGCAGCCCAGAGGGGACTCAAACAACTGAAGCTTTCTTT; CDR3aa: CASSPEGTQTTEAFF
j_gene: TRBJ2-7; v_gene: TRBV3-1/TRBV3-2; len: 17; d_gene: TRBD1; abundance: .; CDR3nt: TGTGCCAGCAGCCAAGAACTGACAGGGTTAGGGTCCTACGAGCAGTACTTC; CDR3aa: CASSQELTGLGSYEQYF
j_gene: TRBJ1-1; v_gene: TRBV7-9; len: 14; d_gene: .; abundance: .; CDR3nt: TGTGCCAGCAGCTTAGAGCTTGACTTAACTGAAGCTTTCTTT; CDR3aa: CASSLELDLTEAFF
j_gene: TRBJ2-2; v_gene: TRBV7-6; len: 16; d_gene: .; abundance: .; CDR3nt: TGTGCCAGCAGCCCCGTCGCCGTCGCGGGGTCCGGGGAGCTGTTTTTT; CDR3aa: CASSPVAVAGSGELFF
j_gene: TRBJ1-2; v_gene: TRBV15; len: 15; d_gene: TRBD1; abundance: .; CDR3nt: TGTGCCACCAGCAGAGATAGGGGGCATGACTATGGCTACACCTTC; CDR3aa: CATSRDRGHDYGYTF
j_gene: TRBJ1-1; v_gene: TRBV6-2/TRBV6-3; len: 14; d_gene: .; abundance: .; CDR3nt: TGTGCCAGCAGTTACAACAGAGTGGGCACTGAAGCTTTCTTT; CDR3aa: CASSYNRVGTEAFF
j_gene: TRBJ1-5; v_gene: TRBV7-2; len: 12; d_gene: .; abundance: .; CDR3nt: TGTGCCAGCGGTCGGGTCAATCAGCCCCAGCATTTT; CDR3aa: CASGRVNQPQHF
j_gene: TRBJ2-1; v_gene: TRBV5-6; len: 15; d_gene: TRBD2; abundance: .; CDR3nt: TGTGCCAGCAGGCCTAGCGGAAGCTCCTACAATGAGCAGTTCTTC; CDR3aa: CASRPSGSSYNEQFF
j_gene: TRBJ2-7; v_gene: TRBV6-6; len: 16; d_gene: TRBD2; abundance: .; CDR3nt: TGTGCCAGCAGACGAACTAGCGGTCCTAACTCCTACGAGCAGTACTTC; CDR3aa: CASRRTSGPNSYEQYF
j_gene: TRBJ1-5; v_gene: TRBV5-1; len: 15; d_gene: .; abundance: .; CDR3nt: TGCGCCAGCAGCTTGTACGGGAATAGCAATCAGCCCCAGCATTTT; CDR3aa: CASSLYGNSNQPQHF
j_gene: TRBJ1-5; v_gene: TRBV3-1/TRBV3-2; len: 15; d_gene: .; abundance: .; CDR3nt: TGTGCCAGCAGCCCGACACTGAATAGCAATCAGCCCCAGCATTTT; CDR3aa: CASSPTLNSNQPQHF
j_gene: TRBJ2-5; v_gene: TRBV10-3; len: 14; d_gene: .; abundance: once; CDR3nt: TGTGCCACCCGCCCGGGATTCCAAGGAGAGACCCAGTACTTC; CDR3aa: CATRPGFQGETQYF
j_gene: TRBJ1-1; v_gene: TRBV24-1; len: 16; d_gene: TRBD1; abundance: .; CDR3nt: TGTGCCACCAGGGCCGGTACCGGGACAGAGTACACTGAAGCTTTCTTT; CDR3aa: CATRAGTGTEYTEAFF
j_gene: TRBJ1-1; v_gene: TRBV2; len: 15; d_gene: .; abundance: .; CDR3nt: TGTGCCAGCAAAGAGGGCGGGGGGCCCAACACTGAAGCTTTCTTT; CDR3aa: CASKEGGGPNTEAFF